This TCR beta chain was identified in a study of T cells in women clearing cervical HPV infection. Turning to this clone: The CDR3 end is not reached by the read, which stops 3 residues before it; the germline J gene fills it in.

The germline V gene has CDR1 SGHRS and CDR2 YFSETQ. The CDR3 sequence is 16 residues long. V was shortened by 2 bases and J by 5 bases, with 19 bases between the two germline ends. Clones were read by immunoSEQ multiplex PCR, and TCRdb kept only the in-frame ones, dropping some. The listing records under 35,000 clones. The receptor was isolated from a woman between 18 and 70 years old with a cervical HPV16 infection that either progressed to CIN3+ or cleared (not recorded which). The chain is built from TRBV5-1 and TRBJ2-5, with D possibly TRBD1 on 5 matching bases. The specimen sequenced was blood buffy coat. CDR3 DNA, as far as it was read: TGCGCCAGCAGCTTAGTGTCTCAGGGTGGGGTGGAGACC. Translated, it gives CASSLVSQGGVET. In full, the CDR3 is CASSLVSQGGVETQYF.